This T cell receptor (beta chain) comes out of a study of vaccination effects on CD4 cells after COVID-19. Comment on this clone: Its target is unknown.

Germline V CDR1 and CDR2: MNHNY, SVGAGI (reference sequence). This CDR3 is built from 15 residues. V dropped 2 bases and J dropped 0 bases, with 10 bases sitting between them. TCRdb's table, derived via immunoSEQ multiplex PCR, lists solely in-frame clones and lacks some. This sample has around 23,000 clones; approximately 72% occur once, and the top ten carry over 35%. With the ViraFEST assay, the study expanded antigen-specific CD4+ T cells using viral peptide pools, then sequenced them. After more than 9 days in culture, the CD4+ T cells were isolated. Between March and December 2020, the person had a SARS-CoV-2 infection that PCR confirmed.

This chain connects TRBV6-6 to TRBJ1-2; D uncertain. The clonotype originates from a human donor who had a prior SARS-CoV-2 infection. Source: CD4+ T cells from PBMCs cultured with a peptide pool, taken before COVID-19 vaccination. The CDR3 DNA sequence: TGTGCCAGCAGTTACGCCCGGACGGCTAACTATGGCTACACCTTC. Translated: CASSYARTANYGYTF.